The 21 T cell receptor beta chains listed next were all sequenced from one sample in a study of shared clonotypes between healthy human individuals. Here immunoSEQ multiplex PCR was the method, and the copy in TCRdb shows in-frame clones only, minus some. The data contain some 550,000 clones, 95% to 98% of them singletons. The sequenced sample was naive CD4+ T cells sorted from blood. Subset defined: CD45RA+ positively selected. The receptors come from a woman between 25 and 40 years old in good health.

The chain recombines TRBV27 with TRBJ2-1, with 8 bases that match TRBD1. V dropped 5 bases and J dropped 6; count of bases not matched to a gene: 9. CDR1 is MNHEY, CDR2 SMNVEV, per germline (reference sequence). This CDR3 spans 15 amino acids. CDR3 loop: CASSDRTGQINEQFF. In DNA form, the CDR3 reads TGTGCCAGCAGTGACCGGACAGGGCAAATCAATGAGCAGTTCTTC.

This chain joins TRBV19 and TRBJ2-2; D possibly corresponds to TRBD2 (6 bases). V was trimmed by 5 bases and J by 8 bases, leaving 15 bases between them. CDR1 and CDR2 (germline): LNHDA, SQIVND (reference sequence). The CDR3 totals 14 residues. CDR3 DNA: TGTGCCAGTAGTCTCGGGAGTTACGTAGGGGAGCTGTTTTTT. Translation gives CASSLGSYVGELFF.

The rearrangement links TRBV5-1 to TRBJ2-5; TRBD1 might be the D (5 bases). CDR3 length: 15 amino acids. CDR1 is SGHRS and CDR2 is YFSETQ in the germline V gene. V was cut by 0 bases and J by 3 bases, with 12 bases left in between. Here the CDR3 DNA reads TGCGCCAGCAGCTTGGAGGGGCTAATGGAAGAGACCCAGTACTTC. Translation gives CASSLEGLMEETQYF.

To note about this clone: The sample holds other DNA sequences that translate to the same CDR3. The rearrangement joins TRBV14 to TRBJ2-1; 11 positions agree with TRBD2. The CDR3 loop spans 18 amino acids. Trimming took 0 bases from V and 4 from J; bases not matched to a gene: 8. The V gene's germline CDR1 is SGHDN and CDR2 FVKESK. CDR3 sequence: CASSQDSGLAGGYNEQFF. The DNA for the CDR3 is TGTGCCAGCAGCCAAGACTCCGGGCTAGCGGGAGGTTACAATGAGCAGTTCTTC.

The V and J genes are TRBV18 and TRBJ2-5; 8 bases fit TRBD2. CDR3 size: 14 residues. The V gene's germline CDR1 is KGHSH and CDR2 LQKENI. V trimming: 2 bases; J trimming: 3 bases; junction bases outside the gene matches: 2. The CDR3 nucleotides read TGTGCCAGCTCACCAATTAGCGGGGAAGAGACCCAGTACTTC. Translated: CASSPISGEETQYF.

This chain connects TRBV5-4 to TRBJ1-1; 8 bases fit TRBD1. The CDR3 extends over 14 amino acids. V shed 3 bases, J shed 7 bases, and the junction held 8 bases outside the gene matches. CDR1 is SGHNT and CDR2 is YYREEE in the germline V gene (reference sequence). The CDR3 DNA follows: TGTGCCAGCAGCTCAGGGGGCAGGTATAATGAAGCTTTCTTT. Encoded protein: CASSSGGRYNEAFF.

V is TRBV7-3 and J is TRBJ2-7; D is ambiguous. The germline gives CDR1 SGHTA, CDR2 FQGTGA. Trimming removed 1 base at V and 3 bases at J, with 13 bases between. There are 15 residues in the CDR3. CDR3 sequence reads: CASSLIPVARYEQYF. The CDR3 coding sequence is TGTGCCAGCAGCTTAATCCCCGTTGCACGCTACGAGCAGTACTTC.

The chain recombines TRBV7-2 with TRBJ2-7; 7 bases align to TRBD2. Trimming took 5 bases from V and 0 from J; bases not matched to a gene: 10. This CDR3 is 16 amino acids long. Germline V CDR1 and CDR2: SGHTA, FQGNSA. CDR3 nucleotides: TGTGCCAGCAGCAGAGGAGCGGGACCATCCTCCTACGAGCAGTACTTC. Encoded protein: CASSRGAGPSSYEQYF.

The rearrangement uses TRBV27 and TRBJ2-2; TRBD2 aligns across 8 bases. This CDR3 comprises 18 residues. Germline V gene sequence: CDR1 MNHEY, CDR2 SMNVEV (reference sequence). Trimming took 6 bases from V and 1 from J; bases not matched to a gene: 13. CDR3 nucleotides: TGTGCCAGCAGCCGGGTCGCCACTAGCGGAGTGAACACCGGGGAGCTGTTTTTT. Translation gives CASSRVATSGVNTGELFF.

The chain employs TRBV28 and TRBJ1-5; 9 bases match TRBD1. Germline V gene data show CDR1 as MDHEN and CDR2 as SYDVKM. There are 15 residues in the CDR3. The junction had 9 bases not matched to a gene; V was cut back by 6 bases and J by 6 bases. This chain's CDR3 is CASSYWTGVIQPQHF. The CDR3 DNA reads as TGTGCCAGCAGCTACTGGACAGGGGTTATTCAGCCCCAGCATTTT.

J is TRBJ1-2 and V is TRBV4-1; TRBD1 agrees at 7 bases. Germline CDR1 and CDR2: MGHRA and YSYEKL. The CDR3 sequence is 13 residues long. The J segment lost 4 bases and the V segment lost 1 base, leaving 0 bases of the junction unmatched. The CDR3 here is CASSQGTGYGYTF. The CDR3 DNA is TGCGCCAGCAGCCAAGGGACAGGCTATGGCTACACCTTC.

This chain joins TRBV5-1 and TRBJ1-3; D possibly corresponds to TRBD1 (5 bases). From germline, CDR1 is SGHRS and CDR2 YFSETQ. CDR3 length: 16 amino acids. Trimming pared 0 bases from V and 1 base from J, leaving 11 bases between. CDR3 DNA: TGCGCCAGCAGCTTGGCAGGGCTCAGGTCTGGAAACACCATATATTTT. This translates into CASSLAGLRSGNTIYF.

The rearrangement links TRBV27 to TRBJ1-1; D ambiguous. The V and J ends lost 2 bases and 4 bases respectively, with 8 bases between them. Germline V CDR1 and CDR2: MNHEY, SMNVEV (reference sequence). The CDR3 covers 13 residues. The CDR3 region has the DNA TGTGCCAGCAGTTTAGGGCACCTCACTGAAGCTTTCTTT. Its translation is CASSLGHLTEAFF.

This chain joins TRBV6-1 and TRBJ2-1; D gene uncertain. The germline V gene encodes CDR1 MNHNS and CDR2 SASEGT. The CDR3 runs to 13 residues. Trimming stripped 7 bases from V and 5 bases from J, with 12 bases between. The CDR3 sequence: CASNAFRHNEQFF. The CDR3 DNA follows: TGTGCCAGCAATGCTTTCCGGCACAATGAGCAGTTCTTC.

CDR3 region: CASRNRGSDYGYTF. The CDR3 bases are TGTGCCAGCCGTAACAGGGGTTCCGACTATGGCTACACCTTC. V and J are TRBV5-4 and TRBJ1-2; 7 positions agree with TRBD1. J lost 3 bases, V lost 7 bases, and 9 bases had no gene match. The CDR3 runs 14 residues. CDR1 and CDR2 from the germline V gene are SGHNT and YYREEE (reference sequence).

The chain couples TRBV5-8 to TRBJ2-1; 7 bases agree with TRBD2. Germline loops: CDR1 SGHTS, CDR2 YDEGEE. V dropped 1 base and J dropped 7; count of bases not matched to a gene: 2. The CDR3 runs 13 residues. CDR3 sequence reads: CASSLLGGNEQFF. The CDR3 coding sequence is TGTGCCAGCAGCTTGTTGGGGGGGAATGAGCAGTTCTTC.

The V and J genes are TRBV6-1 and TRBJ1-3, with D unclear. Germline V gene sequence: CDR1 MNHNS, CDR2 SASEGT. This CDR3 is 11 amino acids long. V lost 6 bases, J lost 6 bases, and 6 bases lay in between. CDR3 in amino acids: CASRALNTIYF. DNA for the CDR3: TGTGCCAGCAGGGCCTTAAACACCATATATTTT.

This rearrangement joins TRBV28 to TRBJ1-1, with 7 nucleotides matching TRBD1. Germline V gene data show CDR1 as MDHEN and CDR2 as SYDVKM. This CDR3 contains 14 residues. V lost 5 bases, J lost 0 bases, and 3 bases stayed unmatched. CDR3 in amino acids: CASSPGQVNTEAFF. CDR3 in DNA: TGTGCCAGCAGTCCCGGACAGGTGAACACTGAAGCTTTCTTT. The full variable domain, rest sourced from reference TRBV28 and TRBJ1-1, is DVKVTQSSRYLVKRTGEKVFLECVQDMDHENMFWYRQDPGLGLRLIYFSYDVKMKEKGDIPEGYSVSREKKERFSLILESASTNQTSMYLCASSPGQVNTEAFFGQGTRLTVV.

The CDR3 region has the DNA TGCGCCAGCAGCCCCCCGGGACTAGCGGGAGTGGGTGAGCAGTTCTTC. It encodes CASSPPGLAGVGEQFF. V is TRBV5-1 and J is TRBJ2-1; 14 nucleotides line up with TRBD2. Trimming cost V 4 bases and J 9 bases; bases outside gene matches: 9. The CDR3 extends over 16 amino acids. Germline V gene lookup returns CDR1 SGHRS and CDR2 YFSETQ.

In the case of this clone: This CDR3 is also generated by other DNA sequences in the sample. V is TRBV18 and J is TRBJ1-1; TRBD1 is a possible D gene (5 bases). The ends were cut back, 2 bases at V and 4 bases at J, with 11 bases in the middle. CDR3 length: 14 residues. CDR1 KGHSH and CDR2 LQKENI come from the germline V gene. The CDR3 sequence: CASSPGTGGTEAFF. The CDR3 bases are TGTGCCAGCTCACCAGGGACGGGAGGCACTGAAGCTTTCTTT.

This chain links TRBV5-6 with TRBJ2-6; D is undetermined. The CDR3 extends over 15 amino acids. Trimming took off 4 bases at V and 1 base at J, with 9 bases between the two ends. Per germline, CDR1 SGHDT and CDR2 YYEEEE. CDR3 DNA sequence: TGTGCCAGCAGCCTACGGGTATCTGGGGCCAACGTCCTGACTTTC. Translated: CASSLRVSGANVLTF.